One and the same sample provided the 3 T cell receptor beta chains below, sequenced in a study of cytomegalovirus exposure and HLA in healthy donors. Libraries were prepared by immunoSEQ multiplex PCR; TCRdb keeps only in-frame clonotypes and omits some of them. The sample has over 110,000 clones, more than 75% seen once. Sequenced material: PBMCs. These receptors were taken from a man between 18 and 29 years old in good health and CMV-seropositive.

The chain couples TRBV19 to TRBJ1-5; 8 bases fit TRBD1. Germline CDR1 LNHDA, CDR2 SQIVND (reference sequence). The CDR3 has 15 residues. The trim removed 5 bases at V and 2 bases at J, leaving 5 bases unmatched. The CDR3 spells CASSPGTGRNQPQHF. The CDR3 nucleotides are TGTGCCAGTAGTCCCGGGACAGGCCGCAATCAGCCCCAGCATTTT.

This rearrangement joins TRBV11-2 to TRBJ2-2; D is unresolved. Trimming pared 3 bases from V and 2 bases from J, leaving 19 bases between. Germline V gene lookup returns CDR1 SGHAT and CDR2 FQNNGV. The CDR3 contains 18 residues. CDR3 nucleotides: TGTGCCAGCAGCTTGGGCCCCTACAAAGCCCCAAACACCGGGGAGCTGTTTTTT. As protein: CASSLGPYKAPNTGELFF.

The V and J genes are TRBV6-5 and TRBJ2-7; 8 nucleotides match TRBD1. Germline CDR1 reads MNHEY; CDR2 reads SVGAGI. This CDR3 has 15 amino acids. Trimming took 4 bases from V and 6 from J; bases not matched to a gene: 11. CDR3 in amino acids: CASSFLQGVRPEQYF. DNA for the CDR3: TGTGCCAGCAGTTTCTTACAGGGGGTAAGACCCGAGCAGTACTTC.